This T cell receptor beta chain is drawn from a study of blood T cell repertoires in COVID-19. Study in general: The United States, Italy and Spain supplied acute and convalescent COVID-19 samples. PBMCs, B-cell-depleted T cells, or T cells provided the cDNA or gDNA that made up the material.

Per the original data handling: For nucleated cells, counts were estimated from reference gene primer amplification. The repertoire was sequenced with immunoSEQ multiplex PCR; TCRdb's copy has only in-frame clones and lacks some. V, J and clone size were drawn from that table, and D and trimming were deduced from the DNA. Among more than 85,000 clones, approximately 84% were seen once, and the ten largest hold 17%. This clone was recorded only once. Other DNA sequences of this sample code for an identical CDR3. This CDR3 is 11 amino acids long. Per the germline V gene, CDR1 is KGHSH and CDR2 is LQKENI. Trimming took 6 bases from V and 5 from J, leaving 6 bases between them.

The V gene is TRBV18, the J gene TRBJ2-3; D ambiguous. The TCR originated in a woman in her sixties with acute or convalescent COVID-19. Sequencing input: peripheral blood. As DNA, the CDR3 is TGTGCCAGCTCTCGCGTAGATACGCAGTATTTT. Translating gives CASSRVDTQYF.